The 24 T cell receptor beta chains given below trace back to one sample, sequenced in a study of PD-1 blockade in classical Hodgkin lymphoma. Patients all relapsed after autologous stem cell transplantation, and there was variation in brentuximab vedotin exposure. The CD4+ T cells used were purified from thawed PBMCs through magnetic negative selection. TCRdb keeps only in-frame clones here, not all; method: immunoSEQ multiplex PCR. The table includes 25,000 to 30,000 clones, over 60% detected once. Here the sequenced sample was CD4+ T cells from blood, taken at baseline. The receptors derive from a human donor with classical Hodgkin lymphoma.

The CDR3 DNA sequence: TGTGCCAGCAGCTTTTCGGGGATAACTAATGAAAAACTGTTTTTT. Its protein product is CASSFSGITNEKLFF. The J gene is TRBJ1-4, the V gene TRBV7-2; D is unclear. The germline CDR1 and CDR2 sequences are SGHTA and FQGNSA. This CDR3 comprises 15 residues. Deletions cut 3 bases from V and 1 base from J, with 9 bases between. The complete variable domain, with remaining parts taken from reference TRBV7-2 and TRBJ1-4, reads GAGVSQSPSNKVTEKGKDVELRCDPISGHTALYWYRQSLGQGLEFLIYFQGNSAPDKSGLPSDRFSAERTGGSVSTLTIQRTQQEDSAVYLCASSFSGITNEKLFFGSGTQLSVL.

This sequence joins TRBV6-6 and TRBJ2-2, with D uncertain. The V and J ends lost 4 bases and 0 bases respectively, with 6 bases between them. Germline lookup yields CDR1 MNHNY and CDR2 SVGAGI (reference sequence). This CDR3 has 14 amino acids. CDR3 in amino acids: CASSSQPNTGELFF. CDR3 nucleotide sequence: TGTGCCAGCAGTTCGCAGCCGAACACCGGGGAGCTGTTTTTT.

This clone was observed a few times. Different DNA sequences within this sample yield the same CDR3. CDR3 nucleotides: TGTGCCAGCAGCTTGACGTTGAACACTGAAGCTTTCTTT. Amino acid sequence: CASSLTLNTEAFF. J is TRBJ1-1 and V is TRBV5-6; no definite D call. Germline V gives CDR1 SGHDT, CDR2 YYEEEE. The CDR3 runs 13 residues. V lost 1 base and J 0 bases, leaving 4 bases between the germline ends.

The genes are TRBV6-1 and TRBJ1-1, with D maybe TRBD1 (5 bases). The CDR3 consists of 13 residues. V was cut by 4 bases and J by 0 bases, with 6 bases left in between. Per the germline V gene, CDR1 is MNHNS and CDR2 is SASEGT. Here the CDR3 DNA reads TGTGCCAGCAGTGTCAGGGTGAACACTGAAGCTTTCTTT. Encoded protein: CASSVRVNTEAFF.

CDR3 sequence reads: CASEGPEYSNQPQHF. As DNA, the CDR3 is TGTGCCAGTGAAGGGCCGGAGTATAGCAATCAGCCCCAGCATTTT. The rearrangement joins TRBV19 to TRBJ1-5; D call uncertain. The V end was cut by 8 bases, the J end by 0 bases, with 14 bases between. CDR3 size: 15 residues. Germline V gives CDR1 LNHDA, CDR2 SQIVND (reference sequence).

The chain joins TRBV30 to TRBJ1-4; 7 bases map to TRBD1. Germline V gene lookup returns CDR1 GTSNPN and CDR2 SVGIG (reference sequence). The V and J ends lost 1 base and 7 bases, in that order; junction bases with no gene match: 6. This CDR3 has 14 amino acids. Written as DNA, the CDR3 is TGTGCCTGGAGTGGAGGGGGCTGGGGTGAAAAACTGTTTTTT. Translating gives CAWSGGGWGEKLFF.

This chain links TRBV7-2 with TRBJ1-2, with D possibly being TRBD1 (5 bases). Germline CDR1 and CDR2: SGHTA and FQGNSA. There are 13 residues in the CDR3. The V end was cut by 5 bases, the J end by 1 base, with 8 bases between. The DNA for the CDR3 is TGTGCCAGCAGCCCAGACAGTAACTATGGCTACACCTTC. This translates into CASSPDSNYGYTF.

V and J are TRBV29-1 and TRBJ2-5; D might be TRBD1 (6 bases). CDR1 and CDR2 (germline): SQVTM, ANQGSEA. Trimming shortened V by 7 bases and J by 4 bases, and 19 bases separated the two germline ends. The CDR3 runs 14 residues. The CDR3 region is CSAGQGWKGETQYF. The CDR3 DNA sequence: TGCAGCGCCGGCCAGGGGTGGAAGGGAGAGACCCAGTACTTC.

Remarks on this clone: This specimen includes other DNA sequences encoding the same CDR3. J is TRBJ2-7 and V is TRBV7-2; D remains unclear. Trimming removed 1 base from V and 2 bases from J, with 9 bases in between. Germline lookup yields CDR1 SGHTA and CDR2 FQGNSA. There are 14 residues in the CDR3. CDR3 sequence: CASSLEVGTYEQYF. The CDR3 coding sequence is TGTGCCAGCAGCTTAGAGGTCGGTACCTACGAGCAGTACTTC.

This clone was seen a few times. The chain employs TRBV7-6 and TRBJ1-1, with TRBD1 matching over 7 bases. CDR1 SGHVS and CDR2 FNYEAQ come from the germline V gene. V trimming: 5 bases; J trimming: 1 base; junction bases outside the gene matches: 4. CDR3 length: 14 amino acids. The CDR3 bases are TGTGCCAGCAGCCTCACAGGGGAGAACACTGAAGCTTTCTTT. Its protein is CASSLTGENTEAFF.

This chain links TRBV9 with TRBJ2-7; D remains unclear. Germline CDR1 and CDR2: SGDLS and YYNGEE. Trimming took 1 base from V and 9 from J, leaving 11 bases between them. This CDR3 spans 12 amino acids. CDR3 in amino acids: CASSVIAGRQYF. The CDR3 nucleotides read TGTGCCAGCAGCGTAATCGCCGGCCGGCAGTACTTC.

V and J are TRBV7-9 and TRBJ1-2; tentatively, D is TRBD1 (5 bases). The CDR3 length is 17 residues. Germline CDR1 reads SEHNR; CDR2 reads FQNEAQ (reference sequence). Trimming cost V 5 bases and J 2 bases, with 21 bases left between them. The CDR3 sequence is CASSRPTPNRGNYGYTF. DNA for the CDR3: TGTGCCAGCAGCCGCCCCACGCCCAATAGGGGAAACTATGGCTACACCTTC.

The J gene is TRBJ2-3, the V gene TRBV9; 10 bases are shared with TRBD2. This CDR3 comprises 18 residues. CDR1 is SGDLS and CDR2 is YYNGEE in the germline V gene. The trim removed 0 bases at V and 6 bases at J, leaving 13 bases unmatched. CDR3 loop: CASSVARASGGYTDTQYF. The CDR3 coding sequence is TGTGCCAGCAGCGTAGCTCGGGCTAGCGGGGGTTATACTGATACGCAGTATTTT.

This chain links TRBV4-3 with TRBJ2-2, with TRBD2 matching over 12 bases. Germline V gene sequence: CDR1 LGHNA, CDR2 YSLEER. V shed 3 bases and J 4 bases; nucleotides not matched to a gene: 3. This CDR3 has 16 residues. The CDR3 spells CASSHETSGGTGELFF. The CDR3 nucleotides are TGCGCCAGCAGCCACGAGACTAGCGGGGGCACCGGGGAGCTGTTTTTT.

V is TRBV5-1 and J is TRBJ2-4; D possibly matches TRBD1 or TRBD2 (7 bases each). The CDR3 runs 15 residues. CDR1 and CDR2 (germline): SGHRS, YFSETQ. Trimming stripped 0 bases from V and 8 bases from J, with 15 bases between. The CDR3 loop is CASSLVQTGRDIQYF. The CDR3 DNA reads as TGCGCCAGCAGCTTGGTTCAGACAGGGAGGGACATTCAGTACTTC.

The chain has TRBV2 and TRBJ2-7; TRBD1 agrees at 8 bases. The CDR3 runs to 13 residues. J gave up 7 bases and V 10 bases, and 12 bases lay outside the gene matches. The germline CDR1 and CDR2 sequences are SNHLY and FYNNEI. CDR3 loop: CAKGQGGPGEQYF. The DNA of the CDR3 is TGTGCCAAAGGACAGGGAGGTCCTGGGGAGCAGTACTTC.

The chain combines TRBV7-6 with TRBJ2-1; 14 bases map to TRBD2. Per germline, CDR1 SGHVS and CDR2 FNYEAQ. The CDR3 extends over 16 amino acids. V dropped 4 bases and J dropped 9; count of bases not matched to a gene: 8. The CDR3 DNA sequence: TGTGCCAGCAGCTCAGGGACTAGCGGGGGTCGGGGTGAGCAGTTCTTC. The encoded protein is CASSSGTSGGRGEQFF.

CDR3 amino acids: CSVESRHSNTEAFF. In DNA form, the CDR3 reads TGCAGCGTTGAATCCAGACATTCGAACACTGAAGCTTTCTTT. This chain connects TRBV29-1 to TRBJ1-1, with no clear D. Trimming pared 2 bases from V and 1 base from J, leaving 11 bases between. This CDR3 has 14 amino acids. Germline lookup yields CDR1 SQVTM and CDR2 ANQGSEA.

CDR3 sequence: CASSLQAGLGQGSNEQFF. The CDR3 DNA follows: TGTGCCAGCAGCTTACAGGCCGGTCTTGGACAGGGTTCGAATGAGCAGTTCTTC. This rearrangement joins TRBV7-2 to TRBJ2-1, with 8 bases aligning to TRBD1. The CDR3 has 18 amino acids. The germline V gene has CDR1 SGHTA and CDR2 FQGNSA. Trimming took 2 bases from V and 7 from J; bases not matched to a gene: 16.

This clone was recorded a few times. V gene TRBV7-2 combines with J gene TRBJ1-2; unclear D gene. Germline V gives CDR1 SGHTA, CDR2 FQGNSA. This CDR3 contains 13 residues. Trimming pared 2 bases from V and 6 bases from J, leaving 10 bases between. Here the CDR3 DNA reads TGTGCCAGCAGCTTAAGCCAGGCTGATGGCTACACCTTC. Encoded protein: CASSLSQADGYTF.

This clone was seen a single time. The V call is TRBV19, the J call TRBJ1-2; D is undetermined. The V gene lost 5 bases and the J gene lost 4 bases, with 20 bases spanning the gap. The CDR3 loop spans 16 amino acids. Germline V gives CDR1 LNHDA, CDR2 SQIVND (reference sequence). The CDR3: CASSSRLQPTVYGYTF. DNA for the CDR3: TGTGCCAGTAGTTCCCGACTCCAACCCACCGTCTATGGCTACACCTTC.

The chain carries TRBV5-6 and TRBJ1-1; 8 nucleotides match TRBD1. The V gene's germline CDR1 is SGHDT and CDR2 YYEEEE. V was pared by 3 bases and J by 0 bases, with 1 base of the junction left unmatched. This CDR3 region has 14 residues. CDR3 sequence: CASSSGQVNTEAFF. The DNA for the CDR3 is TGTGCCAGCAGCTCGGGACAGGTGAACACTGAAGCTTTCTTT.

The chain is built from TRBV28 and TRBJ2-7, with a possible D match to TRBD1 (6 bases). The V gene lost 8 bases and the J gene lost 2 bases, with 7 bases spanning the gap. The CDR3 sequence is 11 residues long. Germline loops: CDR1 MDHEN, CDR2 SYDVKM. Written as DNA, the CDR3 is TGTGCCAGCCGGACAGCCTACGAGCAGTACTTC. It yields the protein CASRTAYEQYF.

This chain uses TRBV5-6 with TRBJ2-3, with TRBD1 identical over 10 bases. Germline V gives CDR1 SGHDT, CDR2 YYEEEE. V lost 4 bases, J lost 4 bases, and 6 bases stayed unmatched. There are 15 residues in the CDR3. The CDR3 region has the DNA TGTGCCAGCAGCAGCGGGACAGGGGAGGCAGATACGCAGTATTTT. Translation: CASSSGTGEADTQYF.